This entry lists 28 T cell receptor beta chains sequenced from one sample in a study of a mutant IDH1 vaccine in newly diagnosed glioma. These TCRs' antigens remain unknown. The time point is: week 35, safety follow-up. The study gave 300 ug of mutant IDH1 20-mer peptide per vaccine dose, with topical imiquimod. Sequenced by immunoSEQ multiplex PCR; TCRdb stores in-frame clones only, minus some. The sample has under 40,000 clones; approximately 80% are singletons. Sequencing used PBMCs, obtained from a glioma patient whose treatment included an IDH1 peptide vaccine. These receptors all come from a woman in her thirties or forties with glioma.

This chain's CDR3 is CARGGSSGNTIYF. The CDR3 region has the DNA TGTGCCCGCGGGGGAAGCTCTGGAAACACCATATATTTT. V and J are TRBV30 and TRBJ1-3, with D tentatively TRBD1 (5 bases). The germline CDR1 and CDR2 sequences are GTSNPN and SVGIG (reference sequence). The germline V and J ends were trimmed by 8 bases and 0 bases, with 11 bases remaining between them. The CDR3 sequence is 13 residues long.

This chain uses TRBV5-4 with TRBJ1-6; D call uncertain. V was cut by 3 bases and J by 0 bases, with 10 bases left in between. The CDR3 is made up of 16 amino acids. Germline loops: CDR1 SGHNT, CDR2 YYREEE (reference sequence). In nucleotides, the CDR3 is TGTGCCAGCAGCTCCACAGCCAGCTCCTATAATTCACCCCTCCACTTT. Amino acid sequence: CASSSTASSYNSPLHF.

The chain is built from TRBV19 and TRBJ2-7; D not resolved. Trimming left V 7 bases short and J 2 bases short, with 9 bases between. Germline values: CDR1 LNHDA, CDR2 SQIVND (reference sequence). This CDR3 is built from 12 residues. The CDR3 sequence is CASTNGPYEQYF. The DNA of the CDR3 is TGTGCCAGTACCAACGGACCCTACGAGCAGTACTTC.

The J gene is TRBJ2-2, the V gene TRBV7-9, with 8 bases that match TRBD1. Trimming cost V 5 bases and J 0 bases; bases outside gene matches: 5. Germline V gene data show CDR1 as SEHNR and CDR2 as FQNEAQ (reference sequence). CDR3 length: 16 residues. CDR3 loop: CASSATGGTNTGELFF. The CDR3 DNA reads as TGTGCCAGCAGCGCCACAGGGGGTACGAACACCGGGGAGCTGTTTTTT.

CDR3 sequence reads: CASSLSSGGRSNQPQHF. As DNA, the CDR3 is TGTGCCAGTAGTCTATCATCCGGGGGACGGAGCAATCAGCCCCAGCATTTT. V is TRBV19 and J is TRBJ1-5, with a weak D call TRBD1 (5 bases). The CDR3 extends over 17 amino acids. Per the germline V gene, CDR1 is LNHDA and CDR2 is SQIVND (reference sequence). V lost 5 bases and J 1 base, leaving 18 bases between the germline ends.

The rearrangement uses TRBV7-6 and TRBJ2-3; 14 bases match TRBD2. J was trimmed by 2 bases and V by 3 bases; bases with no gene match: 10. CDR3 length equals 19 residues. CDR1 is SGHVS and CDR2 is FNYEAQ in the germline V gene. Here the CDR3 reads CASSFRGGLAGDVTDTQYF. CDR3 nucleotides: TGTGCCAGCAGCTTCCGGGGGGGACTAGCGGGGGATGTCACAGATACGCAGTATTTT.

The rearrangement joins TRBV19 to TRBJ2-1, with 8 bases aligning to TRBD2. The length of the CDR3 is 16 residues. V lost 6 bases to trimming and J lost 7 bases; unmatched junction nucleotides: 14. Germline V CDR1 and CDR2: LNHDA, SQIVND (reference sequence). DNA for the CDR3: TGTGCCAGTAGGAACCGCGGGGGGCCTATTCGGAATGAGCAGTTCTTC. Translating it yields CASRNRGGPIRNEQFF.

The chain is built from TRBV19 and TRBJ1-5, with D perhaps TRBD1 (6 bases). Deletions cut 8 bases from V and 2 bases from J, with 16 bases between. There are 15 residues in the CDR3. Germline V gene lookup returns CDR1 LNHDA and CDR2 SQIVND (reference sequence). CDR3 loop: CASAGGGPGNQPQHF. Written as DNA, the CDR3 is TGTGCCAGTGCGGGCGGGGGGCCGGGCAATCAGCCCCAGCATTTT.

The gene calls are TRBV19 and TRBJ1-2; no reliable D call. This CDR3 region has 14 residues. Germline loops: CDR1 LNHDA, CDR2 SQIVND (reference sequence). V lost 5 bases to trimming and J lost 8 bases, with 18 bases between them. The CDR3 region has the DNA TGTGCCAGTAGTCCTTCTAGTGGGTGGACGGGCTACACCTTC. This sequence encodes CASSPSSGWTGYTF.

The chain recombines TRBV4-2 with TRBJ1-1; TRBD1 matches at 10 bases. CDR1 LGHNA and CDR2 YNFKEQ come from the germline V gene. V trimming: 0 bases; J trimming: 7 bases; junction bases outside the gene matches: 11. The CDR3 length is 17 residues. The CDR3 is CASSQEGGTGAPIEAFF. CDR3 sequence (DNA): TGTGCCAGCAGCCAAGAAGGGGGGACAGGGGCCCCGATTGAAGCTTTCTTT.

This chain links TRBV19 with TRBJ2-7, with D possibly matching TRBD1 (5 bases). Germline CDR1 is LNHDA and CDR2 is SQIVND (reference sequence). The CDR3 is 15 residues long. Trimming shortened V by 3 bases and J by 2 bases, and 14 bases separated the two germline ends. The CDR3 nucleotides are TGTGCCAGTAGTATTGGGGCAACCACAACCTACGAGCAGTACTTC. Translated, it gives CASSIGATTTYEQYF.

The V call is TRBV7-2, the J call TRBJ2-7, with 7 bases lining up with TRBD2. This CDR3 region has 15 residues. V shed 3 bases, J shed 0 bases, and the junction held 5 bases outside the gene matches. Germline V lookup: CDR1 SGHTA, CDR2 FQGNSA. CDR3 loop: CASSFGLAVSYEQYF. The CDR3 DNA follows: TGTGCCAGCAGCTTTGGCCTAGCGGTCTCCTACGAGCAGTACTTC. Full variable domain (remainder filled in from reference TRBV7-2 and TRBJ2-7): GAGVSQSPSNKVTEKGKDVELRCDPISGHTALYWYRQSLGQGLEFLIYFQGNSAPDKSGLPSDRFSAERTGGSVSTLTIQRTQQEDSAVYLCASSFGLAVSYEQYFGPGTRLTVT.

V gene TRBV4-3 combines with J gene TRBJ2-3, with 8 bases aligning to TRBD2. CDR3 length equals 18 residues. V shed 0 bases and J 2 bases; nucleotides not matched to a gene: 10. Germline assignment: CDR1 LGHNA and CDR2 YSLEER. The CDR3 DNA is TGCGCCAGCAGCCAAGATTGGGTAGCGGGGTGGCTCACAGATACGCAGTATTTT. Encoded protein: CASSQDWVAGWLTDTQYF.

The J gene is TRBJ1-2, the V gene TRBV2; D is unresolved. The V gene's germline CDR1 is SNHLY and CDR2 FYNNEI. This CDR3 comprises 15 residues. The V end was cut by 0 bases, the J end by 8 bases, with 16 bases between. The CDR3 here is CASSEAGLVAAGYTF. DNA of the CDR3: TGTGCCAGCAGTGAAGCGGGGTTGGTGGCCGCCGGCTACACCTTC.

The chain employs TRBV15 and TRBJ1-4; no firm D call. The CDR3 is 16 amino acids. Trimming removed 0 bases from V and 6 bases from J, with 14 bases in between. The germline gives CDR1 LNHNV, CDR2 YYDKDF (reference sequence). The CDR3 protein is CATSRDTPSGYEKLFF. The CDR3 DNA is TGTGCCACCAGCAGAGATACCCCCAGCGGATATGAAAAACTGTTTTTT.

V gene TRBV5-1 combines with J gene TRBJ2-7, with 8 bases identical to TRBD1. Germline V lookup: CDR1 SGHRS, CDR2 YFSETQ. The CDR3 length is 14 residues. The V and J ends lost 4 bases and 5 bases, in that order; junction bases with no gene match: 8. The CDR3 spells CASSVRQGSNEQYF. Here the CDR3 DNA reads TGCGCCAGCAGCGTTAGACAGGGGTCCAACGAGCAGTACTTC.

The V gene is TRBV2, the J gene TRBJ2-5; 8 bases map to TRBD1. Germline V gene data show CDR1 as SNHLY and CDR2 as FYNNEI. The CDR3 covers 13 residues. V lost 4 bases, J lost 7 bases, and 5 bases stayed unmatched. This CDR3 reads CASSGSGGGTQYF. DNA for the CDR3: TGTGCCAGCAGTGGTTCAGGGGGCGGGACCCAGTACTTC.

The CDR3 is CASSLVGGNTEAFF. The DNA for the CDR3 is TGTGCCAGCAGCTTAGTGGGCGGGAACACTGAAGCTTTCTTT. The gene calls are TRBV7-8 and TRBJ1-1; D not certain. Germline V gene lookup returns CDR1 SGHVS and CDR2 FQNEAQ. The V and J ends lost 1 base and 1 base respectively, with 7 bases between them. This CDR3 is built from 14 residues.

This chain links TRBV6-6 with TRBJ1-4; 11 nucleotides match TRBD1. The germline V gene has CDR1 MNHNY and CDR2 SVGAGI (reference sequence). V lost 5 bases, J lost 6 bases, and 5 bases stayed unmatched. The CDR3 totals 15 residues. Written as DNA, the CDR3 is TGTGCCAGCAGTCTTCTGGACAGGGGGCATGAAAAACTGTTTTTT. Amino acids: CASSLLDRGHEKLFF.

This sequence joins TRBV6-1 and TRBJ1-6; no firm D call. Looked up from germline, CDR1 is MNHNS and CDR2 is SASEGT. This CDR3 spans 13 amino acids. Trimming removed 7 bases from V and 9 bases from J, with 13 bases in between. The CDR3 loop is CASKREVGSPLHF. The DNA for the CDR3 is TGTGCCAGCAAACGGGAAGTGGGTTCACCCCTCCACTTT.

This clone was detected only a few times. J is TRBJ2-7 and V is TRBV5-6; D may be TRBD2 (6 bases). Germline-derived CDR1 and CDR2 are SGHDT and YYEEEE. The CDR3 runs to 14 residues. V shed 2 bases and J shed 3 bases, with 12 bases lying between them. The CDR3 region is CASSFPGLGYEQYF. CDR3 DNA sequence: TGTGCCAGCAGCTTCCCGGGACTCGGCTACGAGCAGTACTTC.

This clone was seen once. The rearrangement links TRBV6-6 to TRBJ2-1; no clear D gene. V lost 6 bases, J lost 6 bases, and 9 bases lay in between. From germline, CDR1 is MNHNY and CDR2 SVGAGI (reference sequence). The CDR3 is 12 amino acids. This CDR3 is CASSSIPNEQFF. The CDR3 region has the DNA TGTGCCAGCAGCTCGATCCCCAATGAGCAGTTCTTC.

This chain joins TRBV2 and TRBJ2-3, with a tentative D call TRBD1 (6 bases). The CDR3 consists of 12 residues. The V end was cut by 4 bases, the J end by 6 bases, with 8 bases between. The germline CDR1 and CDR2 sequences are SNHLY and FYNNEI. Here the CDR3 reads CASSGQGDTQYF. The CDR3, as DNA: TGTGCCAGCAGTGGGCAGGGGGATACGCAGTATTTT.

This rearrangement joins TRBV9 to TRBJ2-1; a possible D gene is TRBD1 (5 bases). Germline V gene lookup returns CDR1 SGDLS and CDR2 YYNGEE. The V and J ends lost 3 bases and 6 bases respectively, with 16 bases between them. The CDR3 is 15 amino acids. CDR3 DNA: TGTGCCAGCAGCGAGACCGACAGACCTCTCAATGAGCAGTTCTTC. This encodes CASSETDRPLNEQFF.

The V call is TRBV2, the J call TRBJ2-1; 12 bases are a match to TRBD2. After removal of 6 bases from V and 0 bases from J, the junction contained 3 bases not matched to a gene. This CDR3 spans 16 amino acids. The germline V gene encodes CDR1 SNHLY and CDR2 FYNNEI. For the CDR3, the DNA is TGTGCCAGCAGGGCTAGCGGGGGGGTCTCCTACAATGAGCAGTTCTTC. Translated: CASRASGGVSYNEQFF.

As regards this clone: Without the conserved terminal phenylalanine or tryptophan, this CDR3 likely stems from a read error. The V and J genes are TRBV6-5 and TRBJ1-1; D gene uncertain. V lost 7 bases, J lost 1 base, and 4 bases lay in between. The germline V gene encodes CDR1 MNHEY and CDR2 SVGAGI. The CDR3 sequence is 11 residues long. Written as DNA, the CDR3 is TGTGCCAGCAAGAAGAACACTGAAGCTTTCATT. Residues: CASKKNTEAFI.

The V gene is TRBV7-6, the J gene TRBJ2-3; D unclear. Trimming removed 6 bases from V and 2 bases from J, with 3 bases in between. There are 11 residues in the CDR3. Germline CDR1 reads SGHVS; CDR2 reads FNYEAQ. CDR3 sequence (DNA): TGTGCCAGCAGTAACACAGATACGCAGTATTTT. Amino acids: CASSNTDTQYF. Complete variable domain (other parts from reference TRBV7-6 and TRBJ2-3): GAGVSQSPRYKVTKRGQDVALRCDPISGHVSLYWYRQALGQGPEFLTYFNYEAQQDKSGLPNDRFSAERPEGSISTLTIQRTEQRDSAMYRCASSNTDTQYFGPGTRLTVL.

The chain recombines TRBV6-5 with TRBJ1-2, with 7 positions matching TRBD1. V lost 7 bases to trimming and J lost 4 bases; unmatched junction nucleotides: 6. The CDR3 has 13 residues. Per the germline V gene, CDR1 is MNHEY and CDR2 is SVGAGI. CDR3 coding DNA: TGTGCCAGCACCCAGGGGGGGTCCTATGGCTACACCTTC. Its translation is CASTQGGSYGYTF.